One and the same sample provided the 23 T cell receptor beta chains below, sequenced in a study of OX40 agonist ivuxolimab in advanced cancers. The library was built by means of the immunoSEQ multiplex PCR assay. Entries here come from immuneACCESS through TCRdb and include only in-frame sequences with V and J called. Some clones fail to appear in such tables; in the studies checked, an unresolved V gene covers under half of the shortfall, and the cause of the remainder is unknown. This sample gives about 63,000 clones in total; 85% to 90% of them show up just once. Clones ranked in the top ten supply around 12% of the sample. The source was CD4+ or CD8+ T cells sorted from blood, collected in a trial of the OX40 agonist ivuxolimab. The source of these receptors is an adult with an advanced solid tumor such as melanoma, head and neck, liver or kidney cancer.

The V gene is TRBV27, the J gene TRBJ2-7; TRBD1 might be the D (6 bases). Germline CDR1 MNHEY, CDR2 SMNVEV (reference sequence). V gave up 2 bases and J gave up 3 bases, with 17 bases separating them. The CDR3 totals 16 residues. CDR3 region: CASSLPPRQVYYEQYF. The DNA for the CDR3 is TGTGCCAGCAGTTTACCCCCCCGACAGGTATACTACGAGCAGTACTTC.

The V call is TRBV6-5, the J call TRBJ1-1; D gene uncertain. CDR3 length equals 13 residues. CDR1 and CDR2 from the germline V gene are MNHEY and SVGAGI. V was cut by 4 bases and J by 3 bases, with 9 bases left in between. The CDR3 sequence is CASSSGWDTEAFF. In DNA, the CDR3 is TGTGCCAGCAGTTCGGGGTGGGACACTGAAGCTTTCTTT.

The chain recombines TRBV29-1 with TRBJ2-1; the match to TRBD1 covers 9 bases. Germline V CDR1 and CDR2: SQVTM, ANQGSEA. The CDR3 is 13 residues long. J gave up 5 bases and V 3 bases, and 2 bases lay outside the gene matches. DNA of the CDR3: TGCAGCGTTGACTGGACAGGGGACAATGAGCAGTTCTTC. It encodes CSVDWTGDNEQFF.

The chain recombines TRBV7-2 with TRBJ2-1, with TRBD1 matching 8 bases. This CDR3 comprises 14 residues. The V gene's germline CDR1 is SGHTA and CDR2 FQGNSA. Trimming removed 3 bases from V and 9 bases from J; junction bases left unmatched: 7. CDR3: CASSLNRQGTEQFF. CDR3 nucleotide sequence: TGTGCCAGCAGCTTGAATAGACAGGGGACTGAGCAGTTCTTC.

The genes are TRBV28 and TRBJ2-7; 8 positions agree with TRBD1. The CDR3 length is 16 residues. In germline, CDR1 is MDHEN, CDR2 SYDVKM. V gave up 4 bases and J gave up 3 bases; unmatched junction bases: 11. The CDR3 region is CASSSRWGQEYYEQYF. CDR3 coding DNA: TGTGCCAGCAGTTCCCGATGGGGACAGGAGTACTACGAGCAGTACTTC.

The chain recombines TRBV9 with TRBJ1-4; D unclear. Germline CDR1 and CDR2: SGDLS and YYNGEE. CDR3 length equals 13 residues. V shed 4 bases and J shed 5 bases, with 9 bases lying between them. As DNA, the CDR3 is TGTGCCAGCAGCCGTGGGCAAAATGAAAAACTGTTTTTT. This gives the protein CASSRGQNEKLFF. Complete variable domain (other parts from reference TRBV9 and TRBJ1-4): DSGVTQTPKHLITATGQRVTLRCSPRSGDLSVYWYQQSLDQGLQFLIQYYNGEERAKGNILERFSAQQFPDLHSELNLSSLELGDSALYFCASSRGQNEKLFFGSGTQLSVL.

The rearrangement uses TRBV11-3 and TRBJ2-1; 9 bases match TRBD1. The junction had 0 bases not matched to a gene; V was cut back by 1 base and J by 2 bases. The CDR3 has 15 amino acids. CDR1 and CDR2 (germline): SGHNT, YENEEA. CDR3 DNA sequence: TGTGCCAGCAGCTTAGGACAGGGGGCCTACAATGAGCAGTTCTTC. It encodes CASSLGQGAYNEQFF.

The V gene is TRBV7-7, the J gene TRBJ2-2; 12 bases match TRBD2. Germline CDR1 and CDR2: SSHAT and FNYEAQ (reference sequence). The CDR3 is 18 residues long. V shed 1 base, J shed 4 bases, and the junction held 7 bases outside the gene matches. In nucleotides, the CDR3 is TGTGCCAGCAGCTTAGTGCTAGCGGGGGGGCCGAGCACCGGGGAGCTGTTTTTT. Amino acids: CASSLVLAGGPSTGELFF.

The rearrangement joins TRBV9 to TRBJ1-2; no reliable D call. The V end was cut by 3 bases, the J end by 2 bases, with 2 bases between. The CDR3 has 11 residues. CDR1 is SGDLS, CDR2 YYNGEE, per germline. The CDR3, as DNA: TGTGCCAGCAGCGAGAACTATGGCTACACCTTC. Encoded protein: CASSENYGYTF.

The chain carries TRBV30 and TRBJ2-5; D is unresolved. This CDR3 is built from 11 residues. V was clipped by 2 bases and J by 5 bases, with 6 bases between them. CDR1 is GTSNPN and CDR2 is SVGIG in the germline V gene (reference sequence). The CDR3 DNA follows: TGTGCCTGGAGTAGTGGCGAGACCCAGTACTTC. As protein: CAWSSGETQYF.

The CDR3 bases are TGTGCCAGCAGGTCGACTAGCGGGGGGAACACCGGGGAGCTGTTTTTT. The encoded protein is CASRSTSGGNTGELFF. V and J are TRBV4-2 and TRBJ2-2; 12 bases line up with TRBD2. Trimming cost V 6 bases and J 1 base; bases outside gene matches: 3. Germline lookup yields CDR1 LGHNA and CDR2 YNFKEQ. CDR3 length: 16 amino acids.

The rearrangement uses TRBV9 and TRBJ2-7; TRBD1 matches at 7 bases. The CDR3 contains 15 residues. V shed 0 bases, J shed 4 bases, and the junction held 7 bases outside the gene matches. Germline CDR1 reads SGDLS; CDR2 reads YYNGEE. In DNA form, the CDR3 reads TGTGCCAGCAGCGTAGGCACAGGGGATGGATACGAGCAGTACTTC. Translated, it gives CASSVGTGDGYEQYF.

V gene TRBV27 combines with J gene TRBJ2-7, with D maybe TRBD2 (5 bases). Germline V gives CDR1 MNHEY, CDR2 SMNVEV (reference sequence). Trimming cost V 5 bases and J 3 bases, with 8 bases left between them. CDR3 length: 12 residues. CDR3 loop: CASSPGSYEQYF. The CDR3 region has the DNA TGTGCCAGCAGTCCGGGGAGCTACGAGCAGTACTTC.

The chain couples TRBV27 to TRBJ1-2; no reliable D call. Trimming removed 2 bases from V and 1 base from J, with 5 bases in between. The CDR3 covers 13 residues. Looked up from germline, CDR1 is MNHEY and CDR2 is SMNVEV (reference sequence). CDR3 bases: TGTGCCAGCAGTTTAACTCTTAACTATGGCTACACCTTC. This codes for CASSLTLNYGYTF.

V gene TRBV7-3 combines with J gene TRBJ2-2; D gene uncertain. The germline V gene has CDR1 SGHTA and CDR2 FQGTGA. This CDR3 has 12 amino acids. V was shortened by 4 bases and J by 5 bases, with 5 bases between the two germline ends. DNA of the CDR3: TGTGCCAGCAGCTCCGGGACCGGGGAGCTGTTTTTT. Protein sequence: CASSSGTGELFF.

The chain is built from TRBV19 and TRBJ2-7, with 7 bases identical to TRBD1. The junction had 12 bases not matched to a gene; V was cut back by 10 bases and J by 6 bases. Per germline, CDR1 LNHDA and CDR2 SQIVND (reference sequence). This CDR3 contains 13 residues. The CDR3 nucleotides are TGTGCCACCGCTTCGACAGGGACAGCCGAGCAGTACTTC. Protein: CATASTGTAEQYF.

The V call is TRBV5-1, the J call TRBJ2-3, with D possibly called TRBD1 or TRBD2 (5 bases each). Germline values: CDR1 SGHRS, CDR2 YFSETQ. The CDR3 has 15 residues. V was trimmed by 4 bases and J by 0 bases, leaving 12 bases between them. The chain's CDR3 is CASSLRDPSTDTQYF. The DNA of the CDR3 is TGCGCCAGCAGCCTCCGGGACCCGAGCACAGATACGCAGTATTTT.

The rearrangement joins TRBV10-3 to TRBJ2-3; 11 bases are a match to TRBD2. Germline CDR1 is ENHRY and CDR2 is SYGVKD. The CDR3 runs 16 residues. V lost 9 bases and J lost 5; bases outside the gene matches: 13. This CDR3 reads CAILAGGPGVKDTQYF. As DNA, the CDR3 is TGTGCCATTCTAGCGGGGGGCCCGGGAGTTAAAGATACGCAGTATTTT.

The CDR3 loop reads CASSFYGPAYEQYF. In nucleotides, the CDR3 is TGCGCCAGCAGCTTTTATGGACCAGCCTACGAGCAGTACTTC. The V call is TRBV5-1, the J call TRBJ2-7, with D hard to call. V was pared by 2 bases and J by 2 bases, with 11 bases between. This CDR3 comprises 14 residues. Germline V CDR1 and CDR2: SGHRS, YFSETQ.

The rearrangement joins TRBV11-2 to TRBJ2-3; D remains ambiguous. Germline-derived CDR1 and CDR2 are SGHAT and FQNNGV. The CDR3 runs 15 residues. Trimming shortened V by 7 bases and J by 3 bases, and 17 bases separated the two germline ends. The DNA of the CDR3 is TGTGCCAGCACCCCTCGGCTACAACGAACAGATACGCAGTATTTT. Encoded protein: CASTPRLQRTDTQYF.

CDR3 sequence: CASSQSLISGNTIYF. In DNA form, the CDR3 reads TGCGCCAGCAGCCAGTCACTTATCTCTGGAAACACCATATATTTT. The chain has TRBV4-1 and TRBJ1-3; D unclear. The CDR3 is made up of 15 amino acids. Germline V CDR1 and CDR2: MGHRA, YSYEKL. Trimming pared 3 bases from V and 0 bases from J, leaving 9 bases between.

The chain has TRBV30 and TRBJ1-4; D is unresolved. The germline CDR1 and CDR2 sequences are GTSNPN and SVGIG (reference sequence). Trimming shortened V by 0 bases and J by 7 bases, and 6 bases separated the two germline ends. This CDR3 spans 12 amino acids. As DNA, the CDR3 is TGTGCCTGGAGTGTATCCGGTGAAAAACTGTTTTTT. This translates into CAWSVSGEKLFF.

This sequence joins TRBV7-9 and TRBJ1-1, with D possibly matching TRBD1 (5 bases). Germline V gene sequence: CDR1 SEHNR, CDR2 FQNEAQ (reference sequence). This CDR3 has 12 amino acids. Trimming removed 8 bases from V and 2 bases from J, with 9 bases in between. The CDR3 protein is CASLGGNTEAFF. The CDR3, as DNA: TGTGCCAGCCTCGGGGGAAACACTGAAGCTTTCTTT.